The 17 T cell receptor beta chains below all came from one sample that was sequenced in a study of blood T cell repertoires in COVID-19. Sequencing used immunoSEQ multiplex PCR; TCRdb keeps in-frame clones, though not all of them. The sample consists of under 150,000 clones, around 80% of them appearing once. The specimen sequenced was PBMCs or T cells enriched from blood (not recorded which). Receptor source: a man in his forties with acute COVID-19.

This clone was seen only a few times. The V gene is TRBV4-2, the J gene TRBJ1-2; D remains unclear. This CDR3 region has 16 residues. Germline CDR1 is LGHNA and CDR2 is YNFKEQ. The V end lost 0 bases, the J end lost 2 bases, and 13 bases lay between the germline ends. CDR3 nucleotides: TGTGCCAGCAGCCAAGAAGTCGTCGGCAGGAACTATGGCTACACCTTC. Its protein product is CASSQEVVGRNYGYTF.

The rearrangement joins TRBV10-3 to TRBJ2-7; 12 bases map to TRBD1. Germline CDR1 is ENHRY and CDR2 is SYGVKD. This CDR3 comprises 19 residues. The junction had 22 bases not matched to a gene; V was cut back by 6 bases and J by 7 bases. The CDR3 is CAIRPVSSYSGTGGDEQYF. The CDR3 DNA follows: TGTGCCATCAGACCCGTAAGTTCCTACTCCGGGACAGGGGGCGATGAGCAGTACTTC.

The gene calls are TRBV9 and TRBJ1-5, with D tentatively TRBD1 (5 bases). V was cut by 0 bases and J by 3 bases, with 10 bases left in between. The germline CDR1 and CDR2 sequences are SGDLS and YYNGEE. This CDR3 region has 15 residues. The CDR3 loop reads CASSVGPGFNQPQHF. CDR3 DNA: TGTGCCAGCAGCGTAGGGCCAGGGTTCAATCAGCCCCAGCATTTT.

The chain has TRBV25-1 and TRBJ1-6; possible D gene TRBD1, 5 bases. Germline CDR1 reads MGHDK; CDR2 reads SYGVNS. The CDR3 has 15 amino acids. Deletions cut 3 bases from V and 10 bases from J, with 16 bases between. Here the CDR3 reads CASSDRSSGFSPLHF. CDR3 coding DNA: TGTGCCAGCAGTGACCGTTCCTCAGGGTTCTCACCCCTCCACTTT.

The rearrangement joins TRBV19 to TRBJ2-5; D is possibly TRBD1 (5 bases). Trimming stripped 1 base from V and 5 bases from J, with 14 bases between. Germline CDR1 LNHDA, CDR2 SQIVND (reference sequence). CDR3 length: 15 amino acids. This chain's CDR3 is CASSIGTLHGETQYF. The CDR3 nucleotides are TGTGCCAGTAGTATAGGGACACTCCACGGGGAGACCCAGTACTTC.

J is TRBJ1-2 and V is TRBV19, with TRBD1 matching over 7 bases. The V and J ends lost 9 bases and 4 bases, in that order; junction bases with no gene match: 17. The CDR3 is made up of 16 amino acids. In germline, CDR1 is LNHDA, CDR2 SQIVND (reference sequence). The CDR3 DNA reads TGTGCCAGCTCAAGGGGAAAGACAGGGCTGGGCTATGGCTACACCTTC. Translated, it gives CASSRGKTGLGYGYTF. Full variable domain (missing parts from reference TRBV19 and TRBJ1-2): DGGITQSPKYLFRKEGQNVTLSCEQNLNHDAMYWYRQDPGQGLRLIYYSQIVNDFQKGDIAEGYSVSREKKESFPLTVTSAQKNPTAFYLCASSRGKTGLGYGYTFGSGTRLTVV.

V and J are TRBV5-6 and TRBJ2-5; D is perhaps TRBD1 (6 bases). With 4 bases removed from V and 5 bases from J, the gap between germline ends came to 15 bases. CDR1 is SGHDT and CDR2 is YYEEEE in the germline V gene. The CDR3 loop spans 14 amino acids. In DNA, the CDR3 is TGTGCCAGCAGCATTTCAGGGGCTAGGGAGACCCAGTACTTC. It specifies CASSISGARETQYF.

This chain joins TRBV9 and TRBJ2-1; no definite D call. This CDR3 is built from 15 residues. From germline, CDR1 is SGDLS and CDR2 YYNGEE. The germline V and J ends were trimmed by 0 bases and 0 bases, with 7 bases remaining between them. The chain's CDR3 is CASSVERSSYNEQFF. CDR3 DNA sequence: TGTGCCAGCAGCGTAGAGAGGAGCTCCTACAATGAGCAGTTCTTC.

This chain joins TRBV28 and TRBJ1-2; 10 bases line up with TRBD1. Unmatched junction bases numbered 12, after V lost 6 bases and J lost 5 bases. The CDR3 runs to 16 residues. Germline-derived CDR1 and CDR2 are MDHEN and SYDVKM. The CDR3 here is CASRSPGTGASYGYTF. The CDR3 DNA reads TGTGCCAGCAGGTCCCCGGGGACAGGGGCTTCATATGGCTACACCTTC.

In DNA form, the CDR3 reads TGCGCCAGCAGCCAAGAAGGACTAGCGGCCCCTAGCTCCTACAATGAGCAGTTCTTC. Protein product: CASSQEGLAAPSSYNEQFF. J is TRBJ2-1 and V is TRBV4-1; 10 nucleotides agree with TRBD2. In germline, CDR1 is MGHRA, CDR2 YSYEKL. CDR3 size: 19 residues. V shed 0 bases and J 0 bases; nucleotides not matched to a gene: 8.

The chain carries TRBV27 and TRBJ1-2; 9 nucleotides agree with TRBD1. Germline assignment: CDR1 MNHEY and CDR2 SMNVEV (reference sequence). J gave up 5 bases and V 0 bases, and 4 bases lay outside the gene matches. This CDR3 contains 15 residues. CDR3 region: CASSLSPGQGYGYTF. The CDR3 coding sequence is TGTGCCAGCAGTTTATCGCCGGGACAGGGATATGGCTACACCTTC.

This chain links TRBV24-1 with TRBJ1-1; D is perhaps TRBD1 (5 bases). This CDR3 comprises 14 residues. Germline CDR1 and CDR2: KGHDR and SFDVKD. Trimming took off 4 bases at V and 0 bases at J, with 8 bases between the two ends. The CDR3 reads CATSDAGMNTEAFF. CDR3 nucleotide sequence: TGTGCCACCAGTGACGCAGGGATGAACACTGAAGCTTTCTTT.

The rearrangement links TRBV19 to TRBJ1-2, with D maybe TRBD1 (6 bases). CDR1 LNHDA and CDR2 SQIVND come from the germline V gene (reference sequence). The CDR3 has 14 residues. Deletions cut 4 bases from V and 5 bases from J, with 14 bases between. In DNA, the CDR3 is TGTGCCAGTAGTACAGGGGAAAGGATATATGGCTACACCTTC. It is translated as CASSTGERIYGYTF.

DNA for the CDR3: TGTGCCAGCTCAGCCGGGACACGAGACTACGAGCAGTACTTC. Protein sequence: CASSAGTRDYEQYF. The chain couples TRBV18 to TRBJ2-7; TRBD1 is a possible D gene (6 bases). V lost 5 bases and J lost 3, with 14 bases in between. The CDR3 loop spans 14 amino acids. CDR1 and CDR2 from the germline V gene are KGHSH and LQKENI.

The CDR3: CASSLEQGWEPQHF. Here the CDR3 DNA reads TGCGCCAGCAGCTTGGAGCAGGGTTGGGAGCCCCAGCATTTT. The chain uses TRBV5-1 and TRBJ1-5, with D maybe TRBD1 (5 bases). Germline lookup yields CDR1 SGHRS and CDR2 YFSETQ. This CDR3 is built from 14 residues. Trimming took 0 bases from V and 8 from J, leaving 12 bases between them.

This clone was recorded once. The chain couples TRBV5-5 to TRBJ1-2; no definite D call. The V gene's germline CDR1 is SGHKS and CDR2 YYEKEE (reference sequence). The CDR3 has 16 amino acids. Trimming cost V 3 bases and J 6 bases, with 21 bases left between them. CDR3: CASSSNGLPRGDGYTF. The CDR3 DNA sequence: TGTGCCAGCAGCTCTAACGGACTTCCGCGCGGGGATGGCTACACCTTC.

The V gene is TRBV6-5, the J gene TRBJ2-3; D remains unclear. The V gene lost 4 bases and the J gene lost 1 base, with 9 bases spanning the gap. Germline V gene sequence: CDR1 MNHEY, CDR2 SVGAGI. The CDR3 has 14 residues. CDR3 nucleotides: TGTGCCAGCAGTTTCAGAATGGGCACAGATACGCAGTATTTT. This codes for CASSFRMGTDTQYF.